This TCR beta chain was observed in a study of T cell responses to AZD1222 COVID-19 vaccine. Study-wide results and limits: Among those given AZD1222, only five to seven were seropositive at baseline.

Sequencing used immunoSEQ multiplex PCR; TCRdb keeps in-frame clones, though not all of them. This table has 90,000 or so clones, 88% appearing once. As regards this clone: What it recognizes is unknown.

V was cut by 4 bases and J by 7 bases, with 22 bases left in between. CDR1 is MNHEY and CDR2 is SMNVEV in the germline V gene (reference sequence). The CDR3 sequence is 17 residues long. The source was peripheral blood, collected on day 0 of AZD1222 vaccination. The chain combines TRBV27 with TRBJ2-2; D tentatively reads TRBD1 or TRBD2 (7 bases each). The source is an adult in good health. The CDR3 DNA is TGTGCCAGCAGTTCGGGGGGACGGGACAGTCTGGACGGGGAGCTGTTTTTT. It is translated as CASSSGGRDSLDGELFF.